This note documents a single T cell receptor beta chain sequence. Its antigen remains unidentified. The CDR3 totals 15 residues. The V gene lost 6 bases and the J gene lost 7 bases, with 21 bases spanning the gap. Germline values: CDR1 DFQATT, CDR2 SNEGSKA (reference sequence). This record belongs to a study of response to subunit inactivated influenza vaccine. Whole-study findings and limits: Authors suggested each seasonal flu vaccination may recruit only limited numbers of new T cells.

TCRdb re-derived calls from the RT-PCR reads in MiXCR, one entry per CDR3 protein. The table lists a few hundred thousand distinct CDR3 sequences, around 13% of them singletons, with over 8.5% in the top ten. The sample in question was PBMCs from blood, obtained 11 to 12 days after vaccination. V gene TRBV20-1 combines with J gene TRBJ2-2; TRBD1 is a possible D gene (5 bases). The TCR sequence derives from a man aged 45-65 years who received an inactivated influenza vaccine. CDR3 sequence: CSAASSPRVVGELFF. DNA for the CDR3: TGCAGTGCCGCATCCTCTCCCAGGGTGGTCGGGGAGCTGTTTTTT.